The 32 T cell receptor beta chains given below trace back to one sample, sequenced in a study of T cells in Graves' hyperthyroidism and ophthalmopathy. TCR beta CDR3 regions were amplified from RNA transcripts. Initially, a first-round RT-PCR of the TCR CDR3 employed the HTBI primer set. TCRdb independently ran MiXCR on the multiplex PCR reads; one entry per CDR3 protein. The table lists roughly 500,000 distinct CDR3 sequences, approximately 15% of them singletons. Sequencing was carried out using blood. Receptors were obtained from a woman aged 25 to 39 with Graves' hyperthyroidism that later progressed to Graves' ophthalmopathy.

This chain links TRBV12-3 or TRBV12-4 with TRBJ1-3; D gene unclear. Deletions cut 4 bases from V and 1 base from J, with 11 bases between. The CDR3 contains 15 residues. This CDR3 is CASSSLVISGNTIYF. DNA for the CDR3: TGTGCCAGCAGTTCCCTTGTAATTTCTGGAAACACCATATATTTT.

This clonotype was seen a single time. This could be a read error, since a much larger clone is one nucleotide away. This chain joins TRBV20-1 and TRBJ2-3; 8 nucleotides agree with TRBD1. CDR3 length: 14 residues. The germline CDR1 and CDR2 sequences are DFQATT and SNEGSKA (reference sequence). CDR3 residues: CSASPPDRADTQSF. The CDR3 nucleotides read TGCAGTGCTAGCCCCCCGGACAGGGCAGATACGCAGTCTTTT.

This clonotype came up many times. The V gene is TRBV19, the J gene TRBJ1-2, with D perhaps matching TRBD1 (5 bases). The CDR3 sequence is 16 residues long. Per the germline V gene, CDR1 is LNHDA and CDR2 is SQIVND (reference sequence). Trimming cost V 7 bases and J 4 bases, with 22 bases left between them. CDR3 residues: CASKADGAGTVYGYTF. The CDR3 DNA reads as TGTGCCAGTAAAGCGGATGGGGCAGGGACTGTCTATGGCTACACCTTC.

The chain has TRBV15 and TRBJ2-7; 7 bases match TRBD2. The CDR3 runs to 14 residues. V shed 1 base, J shed 3 bases, and the junction held 3 bases outside the gene matches. The germline gives CDR1 LNHNV, CDR2 YYDKDF (reference sequence). CDR3 sequence (DNA): TGTGCCACCAGCAGAGGAGGGACTAACTACGAGCAGTACTTC. Amino acid sequence: CATSRGGTNYEQYF. The entire variable domain, with the rest obtained from reference TRBV15 and TRBJ2-7, is as follows: DAMVIQNPRYQVTQFGKPVTLSCSQTLNHNVMYWYQQKSSQAPKLLFHYYDKDFNNEADTPDNFQSRRPNTSFCFLDIRSPGLGDTAMYLCATSRGGTNYEQYFGPGTRLTVT.

This clonotype was recorded many times. This chain connects TRBV6-1 to TRBJ2-7, with a weak D call TRBD2 (6 bases). Germline CDR1 and CDR2: MNHNS and SASEGT. The CDR3 spans 14 residues. With 6 bases removed from V and 5 bases from J, the gap between germline ends came to 17 bases. The CDR3 DNA reads as TGTGCCAGCAGGTGGAGGGCAGGGAGCGACGAGCAGTACTTC. It yields the protein CASRWRAGSDEQYF.

This clonotype has more than one count but fewer than ten. A much bigger clone sits one base away, suggesting this may be a read error. The J gene is TRBJ2-1, the V gene TRBV11-2; D is unclear. Germline lookup yields CDR1 SGHAT and CDR2 FQNNGV. CDR3 length equals 14 residues. V gave up 1 base and J gave up 10 bases, with 14 bases separating them. The CDR3 protein is CASSLVSGSLEQFF. For the CDR3, the DNA is TGTGCCAGCAGCTTAGTCTCTGGGTCACTCGAGCAGTTCTTC.

This clonotype was picked up a small number of times. The genes are TRBV13 and TRBJ2-5; 7 bases align to TRBD2. CDR3 length: 15 residues. Germline values: CDR1 PRHDT, CDR2 FYEKMQ (reference sequence). V trimming: 4 bases; J trimming: 2 bases; junction bases outside the gene matches: 7. CDR3 loop: CASSSRGDPQETQYF. CDR3 nucleotide sequence: TGTGCCAGCAGCTCCCGGGGGGACCCTCAAGAGACCCAGTACTTC.

This clonotype has ten or more counts. The chain recombines TRBV6-1 with TRBJ1-4, with D perhaps matching TRBD1 (5 bases). The CDR3 contains 13 residues. V lost 7 bases and J 11 bases, leaving 17 bases between the germline ends. CDR1 MNHNS and CDR2 SASEGT come from the germline V gene. This CDR3 is CASTSGTGAKLFF. Here the CDR3 DNA reads TGTGCCAGCACCTCCGGGACTGGGGCCAAACTGTTTTTT.

This clonotype was seen at least ten times. The chain recombines TRBV2 with TRBJ2-4; D gene unclear. Germline V gives CDR1 SNHLY, CDR2 FYNNEI. The CDR3 length is 15 residues. Trimming stripped 2 bases from V and 2 bases from J, with 10 bases between. CDR3 in amino acids: CASSEMVGTKNIQYF. The DNA of the CDR3 is TGTGCCAGCAGTGAAATGGTAGGGACCAAAAACATTCAGTACTTC.

This clonotype was found many times. The chain uses TRBV20-1 and TRBJ1-2; D call uncertain. V was shortened by 6 bases and J by 6 bases, with 17 bases between the two germline ends. Germline CDR1 DFQATT, CDR2 SNEGSKA (reference sequence). The CDR3 has 13 residues. The CDR3: CSARTGAEDGYTF. CDR3 coding DNA: TGCAGTGCAAGGACGGGAGCGGAGGATGGCTACACCTTC.

This clonotype was seen ten or more times. The chain has TRBV11-2 and TRBJ2-7, with D perhaps being TRBD1 or TRBD2 (6 bases each). Germline lookup yields CDR1 SGHAT and CDR2 FQNNGV. V lost 4 bases to trimming and J lost 6 bases, with 19 bases between them. The CDR3 is 15 amino acids. CDR3 DNA sequence: TGTGCCAGCAGCTCCTGGACAGTTGGACTAAGCGAGCAGTACTTC. This gives the protein CASSSWTVGLSEQYF.

The rearrangement links TRBV11-1 to TRBJ2-2, with TRBD2 matching 12 bases. The length of the CDR3 is 16 residues. V gave up 3 bases and J gave up 7 bases; unmatched junction bases: 6. CDR1 is SGHAT, CDR2 FQDESV, per germline (reference sequence). The CDR3 sequence: CASSFSLAGGVGELFF. Here the CDR3 DNA reads TGTGCCAGCAGCTTTTCGCTAGCGGGAGGGGTCGGGGAGCTGTTTTTT.

There are many counts of this clonotype. CDR3 in amino acids: CASSPHEGSAYGYTF. The CDR3 region has the DNA TGTGCCAGCAGCCCCCACGAGGGGTCAGCCTATGGCTACACCTTC. This chain joins TRBV9 and TRBJ1-2, with D possibly being TRBD1 (5 bases). There are 15 residues in the CDR3. Germline values: CDR1 SGDLS, CDR2 YYNGEE. V gave up 4 bases and J gave up 4 bases, with 17 bases separating them.

The rearrangement uses TRBV6-1 and TRBJ2-7; TRBD1 is a possible D gene (6 bases). Germline V lookup: CDR1 MNHNS, CDR2 SASEGT. The CDR3 length is 15 residues. V was trimmed by 5 bases and J by 0 bases, leaving 14 bases between them. As DNA, the CDR3 is TGTGCCAGCAGTCTCCAGGGGTTCCTCTCCTACGAGCAGTACTTC. Translated: CASSLQGFLSYEQYF.

This clonotype came up many times. This chain connects TRBV20-1 to TRBJ2-5, with 7 bases aligning to TRBD2. With V trimmed by 0 bases and J by 5 bases, 6 bases remained unmatched. Germline CDR1 is DFQATT and CDR2 is SNEGSKA (reference sequence). This CDR3 region has 14 residues. CDR3 in amino acids: CSAREWVGGETQYF. The CDR3 nucleotides read TGCAGTGCTAGAGAGTGGGTGGGAGGGGAGACCCAGTACTTC.

This clonotype came up many times. The genes are TRBV27 and TRBJ2-5, with TRBD1 matching over 7 bases. V shed 6 bases and J 3 bases; nucleotides not matched to a gene: 10. The germline V gene has CDR1 MNHEY and CDR2 SMNVEV (reference sequence). CDR3 size: 15 residues. CDR3: CASRRQGFEEETQYF. In DNA form, the CDR3 reads TGTGCCAGCAGGAGACAGGGTTTTGAGGAAGAGACCCAGTACTTC.

The chain joins TRBV20-1 to TRBJ2-7; 13 positions agree with TRBD2. V was pared by 5 bases and J by 0 bases, with 7 bases of the junction left unmatched. The germline CDR1 and CDR2 sequences are DFQATT and SNEGSKA (reference sequence). This CDR3 has 16 residues. The CDR3 DNA reads TGCAGTGCTGCCCGGACTAGCGGGGGTAGCTCCTACGAGCAGTACTTC. Its protein product is CSAARTSGGSSYEQYF.

This clonotype has more than one count but fewer than ten. The rearrangement links TRBV19 to TRBJ2-1; D might be TRBD1 or TRBD2, each matching 5 bases. In germline, CDR1 is LNHDA, CDR2 SQIVND (reference sequence). The CDR3 is 16 residues long. Trimming removed 8 bases from V and 0 bases from J, with 17 bases in between. In DNA, the CDR3 is TGTGCCAGTTCCCCTGGATGGGGGAGCTCCTACAATGAGCAGTTCTTC. Its translation: CASSPGWGSSYNEQFF.

This clonotype has only a few counts. This chain uses TRBV28 with TRBJ2-3, with 8 bases aligning to TRBD2. The CDR3 sequence is 15 residues long. J was trimmed by 1 base and V by 5 bases; bases with no gene match: 5. Germline assignment: CDR1 MDHEN and CDR2 SYDVKM. This chain's CDR3 is CASSVAGRGTDTQYF. CDR3 DNA sequence: TGTGCCAGCAGTGTAGCGGGACGTGGCACAGATACGCAGTATTTT. Full variable domain (outside the CDR3, taken from reference TRBV28 and TRBJ2-3): DVKVTQSSRYLVKRTGEKVFLECVQDMDHENMFWYRQDPGLGLRLIYFSYDVKMKEKGDIPEGYSVSREKKERFSLILESASTNQTSMYLCASSVAGRGTDTQYFGPGTRLTVL.

The CDR3 spells CASRGTSGQVETQYF. The CDR3 DNA is TGTGCCAGCAGGGGGACTAGCGGGCAAGTGGAGACCCAGTACTTC. The chain links TRBV6-1 to TRBJ2-5, with TRBD2 matching over 12 bases. The trim removed 6 bases at V and 5 bases at J, leaving 7 bases unmatched. Germline V CDR1 and CDR2: MNHNS, SASEGT. CDR3 size: 15 residues.

The genes are TRBV12-3 or TRBV12-4 and TRBJ2-7; 9 bases fit TRBD1. This CDR3 is built from 16 residues. The V segment lost 5 bases and the J segment 5 bases; nucleotides outside the gene matches: 13. The CDR3 loop is CASSPNLRDRAHEQYF. The CDR3 DNA sequence: TGTGCCAGCAGTCCCAACCTCCGGGACAGGGCCCACGAGCAGTACTTC.

This clonotype occurred many times. This chain connects TRBV3-1 to TRBJ2-7; 7 positions match TRBD1. The germline gives CDR1 LGHDT, CDR2 YNNKEL (reference sequence). The CDR3 totals 14 residues. Trimming took 4 bases from V and 3 from J; bases not matched to a gene: 6. This CDR3 is CASSLGGQNYEQYF. DNA for the CDR3: TGTGCCAGCAGCCTAGGGGGACAGAACTACGAGCAGTACTTC.

In its sample, this clonotype was seen many times. The J gene is TRBJ2-2, the V gene TRBV2; D is unclear. Per the germline V gene, CDR1 is SNHLY and CDR2 is FYNNEI. Trimming cost V 4 bases and J 0 bases, with 9 bases left between them. The CDR3 is 15 amino acids. The CDR3 here is CASSGTVANTGELFF. The CDR3, as DNA: TGTGCCAGCAGTGGGACGGTCGCGAACACCGGGGAGCTGTTTTTT.

This clonotype was seen at least ten times. The genes are TRBV20-1 and TRBJ1-2, with D unclear. The CDR3 extends over 12 amino acids. Germline assignment: CDR1 DFQATT and CDR2 SNEGSKA (reference sequence). V was pared by 1 base and J by 8 bases, with 11 bases between. Here the CDR3 reads CSARARTGGYTF. CDR3 nucleotides: TGCAGTGCTAGAGCTCGGACGGGGGGCTACACCTTC.

This clonotype was observed at least ten times. This chain joins TRBV30 and TRBJ2-1, with no clear D. The CDR3 spans 12 residues. Germline assignment: CDR1 GTSNPN and CDR2 SVGIG (reference sequence). V was trimmed by 4 bases and J by 0 bases, leaving 4 bases between them. CDR3 coding DNA: TGTGCCTGGAAAAGCTCCTACAATGAGCAGTTCTTC. Protein product: CAWKSSYNEQFF.

In its sample, this clonotype was seen many times. The gene calls are TRBV19 and TRBJ1-2; the D gene is possibly TRBD1 (6 bases). The CDR3 totals 14 residues. Trimming removed 9 bases from V and 1 base from J, with 15 bases in between. Per germline, CDR1 LNHDA and CDR2 SQIVND (reference sequence). The CDR3 protein is CASSGPRGNYGYTF. CDR3 DNA: TGTGCCAGCTCTGGCCCCAGGGGTAACTATGGCTACACCTTC.

This clonotype appeared a few times. This rearrangement joins TRBV7-9 to TRBJ1-1; 10 nucleotides align to TRBD1. CDR1 and CDR2 (germline): SEHNR, FQNEAQ (reference sequence). The trim removed 2 bases at V and 5 bases at J, leaving 8 bases unmatched. This CDR3 is built from 16 residues. CDR3 DNA sequence: TGTGCCAGCAGCTTACCTAGGACAGGGGGAACAACTGAAGCTTTCTTT. Protein: CASSLPRTGGTTEAFF.

This clonotype has ten or more counts. The V gene is TRBV6-2 or TRBV6-3, the J gene TRBJ2-7; D unresolved. CDR3 length: 13 amino acids. Trimming took 6 bases from V and 3 from J, leaving 12 bases between them. Germline V lookup: CDR1 MNHEY, CDR2 SVGEGT. The CDR3, as DNA: TGTGCCAGCAGACTTACGGACCTCTACGAGCAGTACTTC. It translates to CASRLTDLYEQYF.

This clonotype was recorded at least ten times. The chain joins TRBV12-3 or TRBV12-4 to TRBJ2-3, with D hard to call. The length of the CDR3 is 15 residues. V dropped 5 bases and J dropped 0 bases, with 12 bases sitting between them. As DNA, the CDR3 is TGTGCCAGCAGTCCCTTACACCGCAGCACAGATACGCAGTATTTT. Amino acid sequence: CASSPLHRSTDTQYF.

This clonotype appeared once. The chain employs TRBV3-1 and TRBJ2-7; unclear D gene. Per germline, CDR1 LGHDT and CDR2 YNNKEL (reference sequence). With 2 bases removed from V and 0 bases from J, the gap between germline ends came to 5 bases. The CDR3 is 13 amino acids. The CDR3 here is CASSQIDSYEQYF. CDR3 DNA sequence: TGTGCCAGCAGCCAAATAGACTCCTACGAGCAGTACTTC.

CDR3 region: CASSAGSAGNTIYF. In nucleotides, the CDR3 is TGTGCCAGCAGCGCCGGGTCCGCTGGAAACACCATATATTTT. This chain joins TRBV9 and TRBJ1-3; D gene unclear. V was pared by 3 bases and J by 2 bases, with 9 bases between. Germline V gene data show CDR1 as SGDLS and CDR2 as YYNGEE. The length of the CDR3 is 14 residues.

This clonotype turned up a few times. The chain combines TRBV10-3 with TRBJ2-2; the match to TRBD1 covers 11 bases. The CDR3 is made up of 16 amino acids. The germline CDR1 and CDR2 sequences are ENHRY and SYGVKD. The J segment lost 4 bases and the V segment lost 6 bases, leaving 7 bases of the junction unmatched. The CDR3 reads CAISPGQGGSTGELFF. For the CDR3, the DNA is TGTGCCATCAGCCCGGGACAGGGGGGTAGCACCGGGGAGCTGTTTTTT.